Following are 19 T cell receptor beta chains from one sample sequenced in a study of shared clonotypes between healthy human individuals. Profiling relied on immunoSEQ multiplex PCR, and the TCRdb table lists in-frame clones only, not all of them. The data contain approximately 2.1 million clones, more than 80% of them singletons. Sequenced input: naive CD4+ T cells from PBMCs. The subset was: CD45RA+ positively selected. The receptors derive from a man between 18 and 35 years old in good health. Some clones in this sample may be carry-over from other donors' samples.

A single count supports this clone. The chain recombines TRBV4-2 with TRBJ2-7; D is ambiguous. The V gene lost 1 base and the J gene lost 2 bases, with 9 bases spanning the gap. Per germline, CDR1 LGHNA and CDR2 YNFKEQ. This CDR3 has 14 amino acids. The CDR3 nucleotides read TGTGCCAGCAGCCAAGCGGACGGTACCTACGAGCAGTACTTC. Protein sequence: CASSQADGTYEQYF.

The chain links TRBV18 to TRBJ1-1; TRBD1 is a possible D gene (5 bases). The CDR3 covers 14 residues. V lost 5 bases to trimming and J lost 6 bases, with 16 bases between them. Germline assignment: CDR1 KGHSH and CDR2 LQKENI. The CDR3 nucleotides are TGTGCCAGCTCATCCCTGCTGGGGGACTCTGAAGCTTTCTTT. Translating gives CASSSLLGDSEAFF.

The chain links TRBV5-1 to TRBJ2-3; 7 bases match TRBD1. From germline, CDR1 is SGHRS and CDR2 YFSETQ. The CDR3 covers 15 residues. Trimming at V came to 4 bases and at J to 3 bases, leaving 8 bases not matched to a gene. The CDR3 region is CASSRSRQGTDTQYF. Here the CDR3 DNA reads TGCGCCAGCAGCCGCTCGCGACAGGGTACAGATACGCAGTATTTT.

CDR3 coding DNA: TGCGCCAGCAGCTACGGGACATACCCTTACAATGAGCAGTTCTTC. Encoded protein: CASSYGTYPYNEQFF. The gene calls are TRBV5-1 and TRBJ2-1, with a tentative D call TRBD1 (6 bases). V was clipped by 3 bases and J by 4 bases, with 14 bases between them. This CDR3 is built from 15 residues. Germline V CDR1 and CDR2: SGHRS, YFSETQ.

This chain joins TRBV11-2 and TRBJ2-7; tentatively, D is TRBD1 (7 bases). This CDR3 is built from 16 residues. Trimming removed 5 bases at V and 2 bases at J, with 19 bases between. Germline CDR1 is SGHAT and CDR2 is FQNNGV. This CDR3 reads CASSPERQGGPYEQYF. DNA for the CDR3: TGTGCCAGCAGCCCAGAACGGCAGGGGGGACCCTACGAGCAGTACTTC. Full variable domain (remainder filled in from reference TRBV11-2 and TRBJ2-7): EAGVAQSPRYKIIEKRQSVAFWCNPISGHATLYWYQQILGQGPKLLIQFQNNGVVDDSQLPKDRFSAERLKGVDSTLKIQPAKLEDSAVYLCASSPERQGGPYEQYFGPGTRLTVT.

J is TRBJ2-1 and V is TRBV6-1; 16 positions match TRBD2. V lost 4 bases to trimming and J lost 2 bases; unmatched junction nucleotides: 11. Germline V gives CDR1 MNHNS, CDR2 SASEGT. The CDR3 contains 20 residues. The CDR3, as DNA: TGTGCCAGCAGTGCCACATGGGGACTAGCGGGAGGGGGCACCTACAATGAGCAGTTCTTC. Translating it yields CASSATWGLAGGGTYNEQFF.

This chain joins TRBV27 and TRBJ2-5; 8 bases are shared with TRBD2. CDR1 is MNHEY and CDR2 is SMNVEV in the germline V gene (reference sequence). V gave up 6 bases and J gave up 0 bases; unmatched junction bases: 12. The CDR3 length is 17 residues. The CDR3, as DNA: TGTGCCAGCAGCTCGGGACTAGGTAGGGAGTACCAAGAGACCCAGTACTTC. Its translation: CASSSGLGREYQETQYF.

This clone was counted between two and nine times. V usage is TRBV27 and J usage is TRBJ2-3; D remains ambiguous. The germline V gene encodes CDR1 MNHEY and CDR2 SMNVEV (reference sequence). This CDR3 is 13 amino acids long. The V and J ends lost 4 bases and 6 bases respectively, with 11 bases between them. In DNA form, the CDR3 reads TGTGCCAGCAGTTGGTCCGGTCAGGATACGCAGTATTTT. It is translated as CASSWSGQDTQYF.

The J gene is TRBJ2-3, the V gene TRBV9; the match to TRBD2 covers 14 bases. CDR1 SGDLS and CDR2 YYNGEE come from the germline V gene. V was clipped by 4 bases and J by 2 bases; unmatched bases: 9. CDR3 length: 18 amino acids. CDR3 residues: CASSTNLGLAGVTDTQYF. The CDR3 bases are TGTGCCAGCAGCACCAACTTGGGACTAGCGGGGGTCACAGATACGCAGTATTTT.

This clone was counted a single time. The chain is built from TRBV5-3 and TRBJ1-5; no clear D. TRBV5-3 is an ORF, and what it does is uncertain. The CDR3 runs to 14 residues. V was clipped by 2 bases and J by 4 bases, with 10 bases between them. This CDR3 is CARSLQTRNQPQHF. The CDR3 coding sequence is TGTGCCAGAAGCTTACAAACAAGAAATCAGCCCCAGCATTTT.

The chain's CDR3 is CASSLSAWVTGELFF. In nucleotides, the CDR3 is TGTGCCAGCAGCTTATCCGCCTGGGTCACCGGGGAGCTGTTTTTT. The chain carries TRBV7-9 and TRBJ2-2; no definite D call. The CDR3 consists of 15 residues. The germline V and J ends were trimmed by 2 bases and 4 bases, with 11 bases remaining between them. The V gene's germline CDR1 is SEHNR and CDR2 FQNEAQ (reference sequence).

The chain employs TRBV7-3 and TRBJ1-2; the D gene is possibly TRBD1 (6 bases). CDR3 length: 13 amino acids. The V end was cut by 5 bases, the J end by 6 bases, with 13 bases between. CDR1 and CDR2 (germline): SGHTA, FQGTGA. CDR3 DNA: TGTGCCAGCAGCCCCCAAGGGGGGCATGGCTACACCTTC. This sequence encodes CASSPQGGHGYTF. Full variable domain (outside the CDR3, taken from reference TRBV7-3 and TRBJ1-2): GAGVSQTPSNKVTEKGKYVELRCDPISGHTALYWYRQSLGQGPEFLIYFQGTGAADDSGLPNDRFFAVRPEGSVSTLKIQRTERGDSAVYLCASSPQGGHGYTFGSGTRLTVV.

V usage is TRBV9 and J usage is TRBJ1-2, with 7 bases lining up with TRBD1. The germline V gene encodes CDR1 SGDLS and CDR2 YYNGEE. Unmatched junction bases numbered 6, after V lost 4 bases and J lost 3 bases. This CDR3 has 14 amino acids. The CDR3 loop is CASSTRQGDYGYTF. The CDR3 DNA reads TGTGCCAGCAGCACCCGACAGGGTGACTATGGCTACACCTTC.

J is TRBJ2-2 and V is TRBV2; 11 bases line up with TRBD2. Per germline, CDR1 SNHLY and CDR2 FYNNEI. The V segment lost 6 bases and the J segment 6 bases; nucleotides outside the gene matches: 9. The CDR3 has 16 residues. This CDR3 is CASRVAGGRGAGELFF. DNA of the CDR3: TGTGCCAGCAGAGTAGCGGGAGGGAGAGGGGCCGGGGAGCTGTTTTTT. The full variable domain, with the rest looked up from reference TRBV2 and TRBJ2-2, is EPEVTQTPSHQVTQMGQEVILRCVPISNHLYFYWYRQILGQKVEFLVSFYNNEISEKSEIFDDQFSVERPDGSNFTLKIRSTKLEDSAMYFCASRVAGGRGAGELFFGEGSRLTVL.

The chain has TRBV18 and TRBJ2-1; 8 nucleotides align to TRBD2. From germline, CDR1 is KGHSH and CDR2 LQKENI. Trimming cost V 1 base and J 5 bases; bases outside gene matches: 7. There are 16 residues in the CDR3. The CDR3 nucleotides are TGTGCCAGCTCACCACAGGGACTAGTTAGCCACAATGAGCAGTTCTTC. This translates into CASSPQGLVSHNEQFF.

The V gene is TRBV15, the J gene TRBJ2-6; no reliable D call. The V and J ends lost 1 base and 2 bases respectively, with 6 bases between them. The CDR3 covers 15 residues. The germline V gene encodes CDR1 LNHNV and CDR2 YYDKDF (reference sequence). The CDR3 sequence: CATSRGRTGANVLTF. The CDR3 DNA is TGTGCCACCAGCAGAGGGAGAACTGGGGCCAACGTCCTGACTTTC.

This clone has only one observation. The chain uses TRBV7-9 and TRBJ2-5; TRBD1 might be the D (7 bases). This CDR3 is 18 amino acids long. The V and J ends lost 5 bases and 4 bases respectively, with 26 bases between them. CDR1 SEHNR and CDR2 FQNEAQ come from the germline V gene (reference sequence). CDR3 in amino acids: CASSRPGLTNSGGETQYF. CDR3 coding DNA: TGTGCCAGCAGCCGACCGGGACTCACAAACTCAGGGGGAGAGACCCAGTACTTC.

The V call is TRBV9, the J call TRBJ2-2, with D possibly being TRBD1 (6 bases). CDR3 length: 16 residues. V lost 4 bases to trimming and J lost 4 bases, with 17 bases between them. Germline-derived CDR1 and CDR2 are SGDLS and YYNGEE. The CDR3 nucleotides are TGTGCCAGCAGCCCACCCGGGACATACCTCACCGGGGAGCTGTTTTTT. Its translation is CASSPPGTYLTGELFF.

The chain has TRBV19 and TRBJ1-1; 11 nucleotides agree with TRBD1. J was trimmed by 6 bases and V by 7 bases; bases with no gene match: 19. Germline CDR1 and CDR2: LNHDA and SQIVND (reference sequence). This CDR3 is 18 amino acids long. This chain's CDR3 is CASTPPLGQGAPGAEAFF. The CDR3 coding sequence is TGTGCCAGTACCCCGCCCCTCGGACAGGGGGCCCCCGGTGCTGAAGCTTTCTTT.